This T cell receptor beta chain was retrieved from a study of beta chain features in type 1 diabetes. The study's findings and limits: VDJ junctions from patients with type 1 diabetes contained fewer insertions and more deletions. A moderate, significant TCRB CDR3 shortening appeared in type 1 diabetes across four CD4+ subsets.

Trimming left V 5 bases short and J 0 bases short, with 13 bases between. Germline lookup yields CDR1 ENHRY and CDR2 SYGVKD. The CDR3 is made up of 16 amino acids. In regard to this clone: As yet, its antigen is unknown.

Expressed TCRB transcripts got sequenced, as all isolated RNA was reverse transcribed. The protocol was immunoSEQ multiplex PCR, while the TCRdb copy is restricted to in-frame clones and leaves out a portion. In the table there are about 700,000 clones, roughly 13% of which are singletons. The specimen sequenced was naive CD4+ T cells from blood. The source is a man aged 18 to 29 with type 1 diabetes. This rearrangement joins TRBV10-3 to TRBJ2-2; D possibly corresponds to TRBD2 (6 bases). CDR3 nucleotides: TGTGCCATCAGTCTCTCTAGCGATCCGAACACCGGGGAGCTGTTTTTT. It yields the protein CAISLSSDPNTGELFF.